The source of this T cell receptor beta chain is a study of shared clonotypes between healthy human individuals (dated by TCRdb to about 2020). Describing the broader study: The cohort comprised two women and a few men aged 18 to 49 years. For each donor, CD4 naive and CD4 memory were each run on three plates, CD8 naive on two plates, and CD8 memory on one plate. To estimate repertoire size and how much clonotype sharing occurs between individuals, the study deeply sequenced the blood TCR repertoires of five healthy adults. To increase sequencing depth and limit assay-specific biases, different laboratories used diverse techniques to prepare libraries and sequence TCR repertoires. Between about 0.8 and 9 billion PBMCs per donor were obtained by leukapheresis. The investigation overall reported the following: Because the study included a small number of donors, the genetic and exposure-history diversity represented was limited. Sharing across a handful of donors was observed for about 5% of naive CD4, about 3.2% of naive CD8, 2.3% of memory CD4, and over 0.3% of memory CD8 clonotypes. Pairwise subsampling indicated that sequencing depth was expected to affect the degree of clonotype sharing among donors. Higher generation probabilities were observed for clonotypes shared by all four sorted-subset donors than for non-shared clonotypes. Larger estimated clonotype richness was generally found for naive subsets than for memory subsets. Sampling was limited to blood, and TCR repertoires in tissue likely differ from TCR repertoires in blood. Even with the large sequencing depth, rarefaction of the sorted-subset datasets indicated that sequencing was incomplete.

Counted from cysteine to phenylalanine, this CDR3 has 15 amino acids. Only the CDR3 portion is preserved as DNA: 45 bases, with reading frame beginning at the first base. For CDR1 and CDR2, the germline V gene (reference sequence) lists MNHNY and SVGAGI. Trimming costs V 5 bases and J 6 bases, and their ends lie 19 bases apart. TCR CDR3 regions were amplified from genomic DNA by multiplex PCR using the deep immunoSEQ assay. For each cell subset, the extracted genomic DNA was distributed evenly across all wells of several immunoSEQ 96-well plates, and each plate served as one replicate. For sorted subsets, about 220 ng of genomic DNA, equivalent to roughly 30,000 T cell genomes, went into each replicate PCR. The purified libraries were quantified using a Qubit 3.0 fluorometer, sized with a Bioanalyzer 2100, and then quantified again using the KAPA Library Quantification kit. Each immunoSEQ 96-well plate was sequenced on its own single-read 150-cycle Illumina NextSeq 550 flow cell. The study's processing was this. The immunoSEQ output contained only junctional sequences without quality scores, so filtering could not match that applied to full-length reads. Sequences were annotated with PyIR, a Python wrapper for IgBLAST v1.9, and V/J genes and CDR3 were assigned using IMGT germline references. Any read was removed if the V/J assignment was weak (E-value above 1e-6), the CDR3 was missing, or the read contained stop codons, out-of-frame junctions, or ambiguous translated residues. V3J clonotypes were defined as sequences sharing the same inferred V gene, J gene, and CDR3 amino acid sequence. The percentage overlap between two repertoires was calculated by dividing the number of shared unique clonotypes by the size of the smaller repertoire. RTK rarefaction, the Chao1 estimator, and Recon v2.1 estimates of unobserved clonotypes were used to assess repertoire richness. For all TCRbeta clonotypes obtained by the gDNA method from a few donors, generation probabilities were computed with OLGA. TCRdb re-hosts the immuneACCESS table, in-frame sequences only. Its copies lack some clones; in the studies checked, an unresolved V gene accounts for under half of them, and the cause for the rest is not known. V, J and clone size derive from that table, while D and trimming were established from the DNA sequence. Counted in this sample were 650,000 to 800,000 clones; roughly two thirds of them appeared once. The ten biggest clones cover under 2% of the sample.

The donors were healthy, HIV-negative adults who had no recently reported acute infections or vaccinations. Every donor was a Caucasian adult residing in Nashville, Tennessee, USA. CD4+ T cells were enriched by magnetic negative selection; naive cells were then positively selected on CD45RA, and the negative fraction formed the memory subset. Blood was obtained by leukapheresis, after which PBMCs were separated by Ficoll-Histopaque density gradient centrifugation and cryopreserved in liquid nitrogen vapor phase. Analytical flow cytometry was used to check the purity and quantity of every magnetically sorted T cell population. Genomic DNA was isolated from every sorted fraction and measured by UV absorbance on a Nanodrop 2000c. This clone has just a few counts. Its antigen remains unidentified. No base-level quality is on record; no much larger clone is a single base apart.

This sequence originates from a woman aged 30 to 39 in good health. The sample was memory CD4+ T cells sorted from blood. The cell subset or site label, read with the paper, signifies: CD45RA-negative fraction. Here the chain combines TRBV6-6 and TRBJ1-1; a weak D assignment points to TRBD1 (5 bases agree). This receptor carries the CDR3 CASSGDSALGAEAFF. The nucleotides read TGTGCCAGCAGTGGTGACAGTGCCCTCGGCGCTGAAGCTTTCTTT.